What follows are 25 T cell receptor delta chains derived from one specimen sequenced in a study of Vδ1+ human thymocytes. Broader study findings: Highly polyclonal TRG and TRD repertoires with Gaussian CDR3 length distributions appeared in thymus.

The template was reverse-transcribed extracted RNA. CDR3 amplicons came from multiplex PCR with pooled V-gene forward and constant-region reverse primers. TCRdb processed the multiplex PCR reads again with the CATT caller. The table lists some 73,000 delta-chain clones, roughly a third of them singletons, with more than 0.25% in the top ten. No antigen is known for these receptors. What was sequenced was Vdelta1+ gamma-delta thymocytes from the thymus. Stated subset: FACS-sorted CD3+ TCRalphabeta- TCRVdelta1+ TCRVdelta2- thymocytes. Receptors originate from a boy younger than two who had congenital heart surgery.

This clone was counted a few times. The chain recombines TRDV1 with TRDJ1; TRDD3 aligns across 11 bases. CDR3 length: 20 residues. Losses at the gene ends were 2 bases for V and 3 bases for J; bases not matched to a gene: 17. Looked up from germline, CDR1 is TSWWSYY and CDR2 is QGS. The CDR3 loop reads CALGERPTRGWGILADKLIF. Here the CDR3 DNA reads TGTGCTCTTGGGGAAAGGCCCACCCGGGGCTGGGGGATACTTGCCGATAAACTCATCTTT.

A single count supports this clone. The same CDR3 can be traced to other DNA sequences in this sample. The V gene is TRDV1, the J gene TRDJ1; 12 bases agree with TRDD3. The CDR3 contains 16 residues. V gave up 0 bases and J gave up 8 bases; unmatched junction bases: 7. In germline, CDR1 is TSWWSYY, CDR2 QGS. CDR3 in amino acids: CALGELAPGGYGKLIF. The CDR3 region has the DNA TGTGCTCTTGGGGAACTAGCACCTGGGGGATACGGCAAACTCATCTTT.

This clone has a single count. This sequence joins TRDV1 and TRDJ1, with 10 bases identical to TRDD3. Germline-derived CDR1 and CDR2 are TSWWSYY and QGS. The CDR3 has 24 amino acids. Trimming took 4 bases from V and 0 from J; bases not matched to a gene: 29. The CDR3, as DNA: TGTGCTCTTGGGGCCCACCCCCCCATAGCTTTACCTTTGGGGGATACAGGGTACACCGATAAACTCATCTTT. Protein product: CALGAHPPIALPLGDTGYTDKLIF.

The rearrangement uses TRDV1 and TRDJ1; TRDD3 matches 7 bases. This CDR3 has 15 amino acids. The germline V gene encodes CDR1 TSWWSYY and CDR2 QGS. After removal of 0 bases from V and 10 bases from J, the junction contained 11 bases not matched to a gene. The CDR3 region is CALGELPPGDNRLIF. The CDR3, as DNA: TGTGCTCTTGGGGAACTACCCCCAGGGGATAATCGACTCATCTTT.

The chain links TRDV1 to TRDJ1; 7 bases align to TRDD3. The CDR3 is made up of 18 amino acids. Per germline, CDR1 TSWWSYY and CDR2 QGS. J lost 0 bases, V lost 4 bases, and 14 bases had no gene match. CDR3 sequence: CALGGPSSWGSDTDKLIF. CDR3 bases: TGTGCTCTTGGGGGACCCTCGAGCTGGGGGTCTGACACCGATAAACTCATCTTT.

The chain carries TRDV1 and TRDJ1, with 10 bases identical to TRDD3. The CDR3 runs to 21 residues. From germline, CDR1 is TSWWSYY and CDR2 QGS. V lost 3 bases and J lost 7; bases outside the gene matches: 26. CDR3 region: CALGERTSYGGYASRSGKLIF. CDR3 nucleotide sequence: TGTGCTCTTGGGGAGAGAACTTCCTACGGGGGATACGCTAGTAGATCCGGTAAACTCATCTTT.

V usage is TRDV1 and J usage is TRDJ1, with 12 positions matching TRDD3. The length of the CDR3 is 24 residues. V lost 3 bases, J lost 0 bases, and 26 bases stayed unmatched. Germline assignment: CDR1 TSWWSYY and CDR2 QGS. CDR3 DNA sequence: TGTGCTCTTGGGGAGCTCTTCCTACATGAGGTACTGGGGGATACTCTACCGTACACCGATAAACTCATCTTT. Translation gives CALGELFLHEVLGDTLPYTDKLIF.

Concerning this clone: An end of the junction differs from the germline gene, which may be a read error. The chain is built from TRDV1 and TRDJ1; 9 nucleotides line up with TRDD3. The germline V gene encodes CDR1 TSWWSYY and CDR2 QGS. The CDR3 is 18 residues long. DNA of the CDR3: TGTGCCCTTGGGGAGCAGGGCGTATCTGGGGGATCCCCCGATAAACTCATCTTT. The encoded protein is CALGEQGVSGGSPDKLIF.

The chain is built from TRDV1 and TRDJ1; D uncertain. CDR3 size: 17 residues. Trimming took 1 base from V and 1 from J, leaving 16 bases between them. Germline V lookup: CDR1 TSWWSYY, CDR2 QGS. Here the CDR3 reads CALGEPHSTPATDKLIF. DNA for the CDR3: TGTGCTCTTGGGGAACCCCATTCTACCCCCGCCACCGATAAACTCATCTTT.

This clone occurred many times. The chain has TRDV2 and TRDJ1, with TRDD3 matching over 8 bases. Germline assignment: CDR1 GEAIGNYY and CDR2 EKD. This CDR3 has 21 amino acids. Trimming at V came to 1 base and at J to 0 bases, leaving 21 bases not matched to a gene. The CDR3 DNA reads as TGTGCCTGTGACACGAGGGATACGATTCGGCTCGATCCTGAGTACACCGATAAACTCATCTTT. Its translation is CACDTRDTIRLDPEYTDKLIF.

The V and J genes are TRDV1 and TRDJ1; perhaps D is TRDD2 or TRDD3 (5 bases each). The germline V and J ends were trimmed by 6 bases and 3 bases, with 17 bases remaining between them. The CDR3 length is 15 residues. Germline V gene sequence: CDR1 TSWWSYY, CDR2 QGS. Written as DNA, the CDR3 is TGTGCTCTTGGTGGGTTTGGGGTCCTATCCGATAAACTCATCTTT. Its translation is CALGGFGVLSDKLIF.

This clone was observed a handful of times. The chain employs TRDV1 and TRDJ1; TRDD3 aligns across 10 bases. After removal of 2 bases from V and 1 base from J, the junction contained 19 bases not matched to a gene. Germline loops: CDR1 TSWWSYY, CDR2 QGS. This CDR3 is 21 amino acids long. CDR3 protein: CALGEDGTGLRGIRATDKLIF. The CDR3 DNA is TGTGCTCTTGGGGAAGACGGGACTGGCCTCCGGGGGATACGAGCCACCGATAAACTCATCTTT.

This clone showed up just a few times. J is TRDJ1 and V is TRDV1, with 9 bases matching TRDD3. The germline gives CDR1 TSWWSYY, CDR2 QGS. CDR3 length: 19 amino acids. With V trimmed by 1 base and J by 0 bases, 12 bases remained unmatched. This CDR3 is CALGERPRTGGPYTDKLIF. CDR3 DNA: TGTGCTCTTGGGGAACGGCCCCGTACTGGGGGACCATACACCGATAAACTCATCTTT.

This clone appeared a few times. V is TRDV1 and J is TRDJ1, with D hard to call. V lost 2 bases and J lost 0, with 7 bases in between. The germline V gene has CDR1 TSWWSYY and CDR2 QGS. The CDR3 is 14 amino acids. The CDR3 DNA reads TGTGCTCTTGGGGAAGAGGAGGACACCGATAAACTCATCTTT. As protein: CALGEEEDTDKLIF.

The table lists this clone with a few counts. The V call is TRDV1, the J call TRDJ1; 8 nucleotides align to TRDD3. After removal of 3 bases from V and 0 bases from J, the junction contained 33 bases not matched to a gene. The CDR3 runs 25 residues. The germline V gene encodes CDR1 TSWWSYY and CDR2 QGS. This chain's CDR3 is CALGDGVHPRAGYGRGKRYTDKLIF. For the CDR3, the DNA is TGTGCTCTTGGGGACGGCGTACATCCTAGAGCGGGATACGGACGGGGAAAACGATACACCGATAAACTCATCTTT.

Comments on this clone: A clone one base away is much larger, so this may be a read error. V and J are TRDV2 and TRDJ1; D unclear. With 8 bases removed from V and 3 bases from J, the gap between germline ends came to 9 bases. Germline CDR1 and CDR2: GEAIGNYY and EKD. This CDR3 comprises 11 residues. Written as DNA, the CDR3 is TGTGCCTCGTCTGCTCCCGATAAACTCATCTTT. It codes for CASSAPDKLIF.

This chain joins TRDV1 and TRDJ1, with D unclear. The V end was cut by 1 base, the J end by 7 bases, with 19 bases between. The CDR3 loop spans 16 amino acids. Germline CDR1 is TSWWSYY and CDR2 is QGS. The CDR3 DNA follows: TGTGCTCTTGGGGAACCCATTTTTGGTTCCCCGGTTAAACTCATCTTT. This gives the protein CALGEPIFGSPVKLIF.

The gene calls are TRDV1 and TRDJ1, with 11 bases matching TRDD3. Germline CDR1 and CDR2: TSWWSYY and QGS. The CDR3 has 22 residues. V lost 3 bases and J lost 0; bases outside the gene matches: 21. This chain's CDR3 is CALGDSLPTVLGDNGYTDKLIF. DNA of the CDR3: TGTGCTCTTGGGGACAGCCTTCCTACTGTACTGGGGGATAACGGTTACACCGATAAACTCATCTTT.

The chain uses TRDV1 and TRDJ1; 10 bases match TRDD3. The CDR3 sequence is 22 residues long. Germline V CDR1 and CDR2: TSWWSYY, QGS. V gave up 0 bases and J gave up 0 bases; unmatched junction bases: 19. DNA for the CDR3: TGTGCTCTTGGGGAACTAGGGGTAGGCCTCCTACGGACTGGGGGATACACCGATAAACTCATCTTT. This codes for CALGELGVGLLRTGGYTDKLIF.

The rearrangement links TRDV1 to TRDJ1; 13 bases are shared with TRDD3. The V gene's germline CDR1 is TSWWSYY and CDR2 QGS. V lost 3 bases to trimming and J lost 3 bases; unmatched junction nucleotides: 19. The CDR3 spans 21 residues. This CDR3 is CALGDPTSYSTGGYGSDKLIF. The CDR3 nucleotides are TGTGCTCTTGGGGACCCCACTTCCTACTCGACTGGGGGATACGGATCCGATAAACTCATCTTT.

This clone appeared a few times. This sequence joins TRDV1 and TRDJ1; 8 bases match TRDD3. J lost 0 bases, V lost 3 bases, and 24 bases had no gene match. CDR3 length: 22 residues. Germline-derived CDR1 and CDR2 are TSWWSYY and QGS. In DNA form, the CDR3 reads TGTGCTCTTGGGGAGCGTAGGCCTTCCCTCACTTACTGGGGGGCGTACACCGATAAACTCATCTTT. The encoded protein is CALGERRPSLTYWGAYTDKLIF.

The V and J genes are TRDV1 and TRDJ1; 13 bases are a match to TRDD3. This CDR3 comprises 25 residues. V trimming: 4 bases; J trimming: 2 bases; junction bases outside the gene matches: 31. Germline-derived CDR1 and CDR2 are TSWWSYY and QGS. The CDR3 DNA reads as TGTGCTCTTGGGGCCCCTTCCTACGGCCCGACTGGGGGATACGAATTCCACTTGATTACCGATAAACTCATCTTT. Protein sequence: CALGAPSYGPTGGYEFHLITDKLIF.

The J gene is TRDJ1, the V gene TRDV1; 8 positions match TRDD3. Germline CDR1 reads TSWWSYY; CDR2 reads QGS. This CDR3 comprises 16 residues. The trim removed 5 bases at V and 0 bases at J, leaving 8 bases unmatched. The CDR3 is CALGRGDTPYTDKLIF. DNA of the CDR3: TGTGCTCTTGGGAGAGGGGATACTCCCTACACCGATAAACTCATCTTT.

Of note for this clone: A read error is possible here, since a much larger clone lies one base away. The rearrangement links TRDV2 to TRDJ1, with 9 bases fitting TRDD3. CDR1 and CDR2 from the germline V gene are GEAIGNYY and EKD. The CDR3 contains 18 residues. Trimming took 5 bases from V and 4 from J; bases not matched to a gene: 19. CDR3 nucleotide sequence: TGTGCCTGTGCCCCATTTACTGGGGGACCCGGCAACGGCGATAAACTCATCTTT. This codes for CACAPFTGGPGNGDKLIF.

This clone was recorded a few times. The chain is built from TRDV1 and TRDJ1; 8 bases agree with TRDD3. This CDR3 is built from 16 residues. J gave up 0 bases and V 6 bases, and 9 bases lay outside the gene matches. Germline V gene lookup returns CDR1 TSWWSYY and CDR2 QGS. The CDR3 nucleotides are TGTGCTCTTGGCGACACTGGGGGTTATTACACCGATAAACTCATCTTT. This codes for CALGDTGGYYTDKLIF.